This T cell receptor beta chain was recorded in a study of T cell responses to AZD1222 COVID-19 vaccine. Study-wide points: Clonal diversity was possibly underestimated; the donors were predominantly white British and more often female.

Germline CDR1 is WNHNN and CDR2 is SYGVQD (reference sequence). The CDR3 runs to 15 residues. V was trimmed by 11 bases and J by 4 bases, leaving 20 bases between them. A remark on this clone: Its antigen is undetermined.

The data were produced by immunoSEQ multiplex PCR, yet TCRdb's version contains in-frame clones alone and is incomplete. The table records some 86,000 clones, 88% of them present only once. V is TRBV10-1 and J is TRBJ1-4; D possibly corresponds to TRBD1 (5 bases). This TCR was sampled from an adult who received the AZD1222 COVID-19 vaccine. Sequencing used peripheral blood, obtained 28 days after the second AZD1222 dose. The CDR3 DNA sequence: TGCGCCGCCCGACGACAGTCATTATGTAATGAAAAACTGTTTTTT. Translation: CAARRQSLCNEKLFF.